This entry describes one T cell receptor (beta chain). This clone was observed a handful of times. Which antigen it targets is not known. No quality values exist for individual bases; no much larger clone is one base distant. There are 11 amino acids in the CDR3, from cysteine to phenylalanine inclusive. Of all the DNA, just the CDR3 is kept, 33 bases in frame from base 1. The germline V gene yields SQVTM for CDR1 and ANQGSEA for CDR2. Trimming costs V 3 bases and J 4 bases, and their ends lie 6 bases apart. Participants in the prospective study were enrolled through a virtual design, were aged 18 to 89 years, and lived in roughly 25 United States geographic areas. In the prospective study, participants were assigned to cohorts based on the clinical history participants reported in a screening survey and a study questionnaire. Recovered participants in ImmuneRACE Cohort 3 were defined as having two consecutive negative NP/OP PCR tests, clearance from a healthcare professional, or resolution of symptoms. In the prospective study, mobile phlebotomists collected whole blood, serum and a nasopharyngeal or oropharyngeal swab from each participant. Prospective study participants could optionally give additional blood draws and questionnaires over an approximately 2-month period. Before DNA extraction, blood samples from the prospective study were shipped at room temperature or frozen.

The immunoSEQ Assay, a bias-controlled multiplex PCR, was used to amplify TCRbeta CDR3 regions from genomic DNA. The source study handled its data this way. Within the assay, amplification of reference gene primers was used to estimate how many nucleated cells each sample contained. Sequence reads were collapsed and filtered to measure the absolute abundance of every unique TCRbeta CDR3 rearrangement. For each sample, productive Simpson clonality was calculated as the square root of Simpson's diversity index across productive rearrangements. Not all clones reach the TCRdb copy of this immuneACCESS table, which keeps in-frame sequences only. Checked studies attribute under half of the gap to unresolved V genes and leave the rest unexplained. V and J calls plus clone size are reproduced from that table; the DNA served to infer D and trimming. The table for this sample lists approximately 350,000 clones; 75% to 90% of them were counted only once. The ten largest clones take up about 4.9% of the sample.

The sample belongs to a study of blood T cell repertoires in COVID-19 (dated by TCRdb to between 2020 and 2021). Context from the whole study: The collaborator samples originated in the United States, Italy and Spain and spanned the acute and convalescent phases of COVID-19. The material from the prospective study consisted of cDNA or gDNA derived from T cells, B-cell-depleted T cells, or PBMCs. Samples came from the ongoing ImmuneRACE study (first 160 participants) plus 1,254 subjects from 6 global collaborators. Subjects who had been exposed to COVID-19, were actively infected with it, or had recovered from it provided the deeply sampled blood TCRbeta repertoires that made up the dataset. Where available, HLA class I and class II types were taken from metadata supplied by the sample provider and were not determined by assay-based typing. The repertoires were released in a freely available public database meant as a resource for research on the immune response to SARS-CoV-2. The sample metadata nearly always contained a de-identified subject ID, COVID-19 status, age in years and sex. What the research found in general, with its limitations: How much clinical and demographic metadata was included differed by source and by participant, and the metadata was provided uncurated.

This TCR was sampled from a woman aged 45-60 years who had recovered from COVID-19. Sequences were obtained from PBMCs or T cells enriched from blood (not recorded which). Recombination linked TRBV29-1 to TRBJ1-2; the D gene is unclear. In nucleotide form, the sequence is TGCAGCGTTGAGGCAGTCTATGGCTACACCTTC. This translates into CSVEAVYGYTF.